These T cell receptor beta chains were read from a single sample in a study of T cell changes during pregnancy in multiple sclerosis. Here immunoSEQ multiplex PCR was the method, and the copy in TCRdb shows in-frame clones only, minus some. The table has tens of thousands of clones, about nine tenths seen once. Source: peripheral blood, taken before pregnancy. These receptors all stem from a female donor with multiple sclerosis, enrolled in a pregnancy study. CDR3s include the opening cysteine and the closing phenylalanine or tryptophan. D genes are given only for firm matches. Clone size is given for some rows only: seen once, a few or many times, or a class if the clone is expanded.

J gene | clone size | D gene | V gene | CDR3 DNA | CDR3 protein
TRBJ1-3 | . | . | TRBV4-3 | TGCGCCAGCAGCCAAGATCCCAGGGGACCTGGAAACACCATATATTTT | CASSQDPRGPGNTIYF
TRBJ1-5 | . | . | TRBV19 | TGTGCCACCTCGCCGGTGATAGCACGGATATATAGCAATCAGCCCCAGCATTTT | CATSPVIARIYSNQPQHF
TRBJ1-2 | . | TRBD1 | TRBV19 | TGTGCCAGTAGTCCCTGGACAGGGACCTATGGCTACACCTTC | CASSPWTGTYGYTF
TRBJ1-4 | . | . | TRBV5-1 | TGCGCCAGCAGCGACCCCCAGGGGTCCAACGAAAAACTGTTTTTT | CASSDPQGSNEKLFF
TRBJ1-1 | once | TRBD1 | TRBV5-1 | TGCGCCAGCAGCAAAAGACAGGGAGGACCTAACACTGAAGCTTTCTTT | CASSKRQGGPNTEAFF
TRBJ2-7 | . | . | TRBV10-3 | TGTGCCATCAGTCCTAGGCTCCCCTACTACGAGCAGTACTTC | CAISPRLPYYEQYF
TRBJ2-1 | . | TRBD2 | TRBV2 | TGTGCCAGCAGTGAACCCCTAGCGGGAGCTGATGAGCAGTTCTTC | CASSEPLAGADEQFF
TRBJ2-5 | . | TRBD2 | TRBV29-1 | TGCAGCGTAGAGGGACTAGCGGGAGTACCACCAGAGACCCAGTACTTC | CSVEGLAGVPPETQYF
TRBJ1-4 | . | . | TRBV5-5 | TGTGCCAGCAGCTTGACAGGGCCGGGGGAAAAACTGTTTTTT | CASSLTGPGEKLFF
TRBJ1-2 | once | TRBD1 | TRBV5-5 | TGTGCCAGCAGCTTCGGAGTCCGGGACAGGGGAGGTTTGGACTATGGCTACACCTTC | CASSFGVRDRGGLDYGYTF
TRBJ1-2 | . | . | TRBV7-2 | TGTGCCAGCAGCCCAGGGAGGGACTTTAACTATGGCTACACCTTC | CASSPGRDFNYGYTF
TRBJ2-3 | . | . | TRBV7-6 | TGTGCCAGCAGCTTAGGAGGGCACGGAGTTGATACGCAGTATTTT | CASSLGGHGVDTQYF
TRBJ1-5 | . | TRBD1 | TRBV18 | TGTGCCAGCTCACCAGGGACAGGGGGCTTATTTCATCAGCCCCAGCATTTT | CASSPGTGGLFHQPQHF
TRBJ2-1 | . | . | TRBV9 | TGTGCCAGCAGCGTAGCGAGCAATGAGCAGTTCTTC | CASSVASNEQFF
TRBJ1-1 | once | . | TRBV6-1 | TGTGCCAGCAGGCGGGACGCTCGTGAAGCTTTCTTT | CASRRDAREAFF
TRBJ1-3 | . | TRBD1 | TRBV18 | TGTGCCAGCTCACCGCCGGGGGACAGGGCCTCTGGAAACACCATATATTTT | CASSPPGDRASGNTIYF
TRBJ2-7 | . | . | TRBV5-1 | TGCGCCAGCAGCTGGACGGACTCAACCTACGAGCAGTACTTC | CASSWTDSTYEQYF
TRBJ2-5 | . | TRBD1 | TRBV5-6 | TGTGCCAGCTCCCGGGACAGGGGGGAGACCCAGTACTTC | CASSRDRGETQYF
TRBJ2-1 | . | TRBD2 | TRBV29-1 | TGCAGCGGGGGTCAGGCTCTAGCGGGACCCCGGTCCGATGAGCAGTTCTTC | CSGGQALAGPRSDEQFF
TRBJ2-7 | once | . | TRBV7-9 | TGTGCCAGCAGCTTCGAAGGGGCCCCCTACGAGCAGTACTTC | CASSFEGAPYEQYF
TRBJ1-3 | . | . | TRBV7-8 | TGTGCCAGCAGCCGAACGGGGGGGCCTGGAAACACCATATATTTT | CASSRTGGPGNTIYF
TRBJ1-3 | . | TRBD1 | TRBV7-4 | TGTGCCAGCAGCCCAACCGGGACAGGGAAAAATCTATGCTCTGGAAACACCATATATTTT | CASSPTGTGKNLCSGNTIYF
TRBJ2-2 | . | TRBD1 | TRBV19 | TGTGCCAGCGCTATTACCCGGGGACAGGGGGCTGCTATCCCCGGGGAGCTGTTTTTT | CASAITRGQGAAIPGELFF
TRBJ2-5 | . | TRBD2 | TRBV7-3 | TGTGCCAGCAGCTCGAGCGGGGGAGGAGAGACCCAGTACTTC | CASSSSGGGETQYF
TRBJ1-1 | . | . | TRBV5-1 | TGCGCCAGCAGCTTGCAGGGGAGGAACACTGAAGCTTTCTTT | CASSLQGRNTEAFF
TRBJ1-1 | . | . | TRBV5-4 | TGTGCCAGCAGCCCTGTGGGAGTATTTGAAGCTTTCTTT | CASSPVGVFEAFF
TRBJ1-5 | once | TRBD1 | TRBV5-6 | TGTGCCAGCAGCCCGGACAGGGCTTATAGCAATCAGCCCCAGCATTTT | CASSPDRAYSNQPQHF
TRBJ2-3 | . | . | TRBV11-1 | TGTGCCAGCAGCTTAGCCAGGGTTGGGGATACGCAGTATTTT | CASSLARVGDTQYF
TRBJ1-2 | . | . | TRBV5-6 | TGTGCCAGCAGCTTGTTGTCCCGTTCTGGCTACACCTTC | CASSLLSRSGYTF
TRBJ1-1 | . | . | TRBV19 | TGTGCCAGTAGGGTAGCAGGGGCCCTGAACACTGAAGCTTTCTTT | CASRVAGALNTEAFF
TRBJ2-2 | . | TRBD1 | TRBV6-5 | TGTGCCAGCAGACAACAAGGGACAGTCACCGGGGAGCTGTTTTTT | CASRQQGTVTGELFF
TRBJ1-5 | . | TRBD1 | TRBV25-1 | TGTGCCAGCAATGGACAGGGGGATCAGCCCCAGCATTTT | CASNGQGDQPQHF
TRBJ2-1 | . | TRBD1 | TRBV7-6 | TGTGCCAGCAGCAGGACAGGGGAGCAGTTCTTC | CASSRTGEQFF
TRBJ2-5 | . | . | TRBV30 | TGTGCCTGGAGTGTACGACAGGGAGGTTGGGAGACCCAGTACTTC | CAWSVRQGGWETQYF
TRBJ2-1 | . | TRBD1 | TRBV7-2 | TGTGCCAGCAGCCTCAGGGACAGATCCAATGAGCAGTTCTTC | CASSLRDRSNEQFF
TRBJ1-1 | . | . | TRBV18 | TGTGCCAGCTCACCCGAACTACTGAACACTGAAGCTTTCTTT | CASSPELLNTEAFF
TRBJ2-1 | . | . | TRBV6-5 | TGTGCCAGCACCTCAGGAAGCTCCTACAATGAGCAGTTCTTC | CASTSGSSYNEQFF
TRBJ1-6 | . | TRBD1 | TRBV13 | TGTGCCAGCAGCTTGACAGGGTTCAATTCACCCCTCCACTTT | CASSLTGFNSPLHF
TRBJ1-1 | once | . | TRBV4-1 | TGCGCCAGCAGCCCCCGCGACCGAAGCGAGAGACAGGCGCGAGTTAACACTGAAGCTTTCTTT | CASSPRDRSERQARVNTEAFF
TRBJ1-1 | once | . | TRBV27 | TGTGCCAGCAGTTTTAAGGGGGAGGGGGTCACTGAAGCTTTCTTT | CASSFKGEGVTEAFF
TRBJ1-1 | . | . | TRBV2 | TGTGCCAGCAGTGTACAGCAGAACACTGAAGCTTTCTTT | CASSVQQNTEAFF
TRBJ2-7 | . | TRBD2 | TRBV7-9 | TGTGCCAGCAGCTTAGTTGGCGCTAGCGGTTCCTACGAGCAGTACTTC | CASSLVGASGSYEQYF
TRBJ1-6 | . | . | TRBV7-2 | TGTGCCAGCAGCTTAGTCGATCCGGTTCTTGGTTCACCCCTCCACTTT | CASSLVDPVLGSPLHF
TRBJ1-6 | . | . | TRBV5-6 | TGTGCCAGCAGCTTGGACAGGCGCCCGCACAATTCACCCCTCCACTTT | CASSLDRRPHNSPLHF
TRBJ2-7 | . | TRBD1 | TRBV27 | TGTGCCAGCAGCCCAAGACAGGGGTCCTTCCACGAGCAGTACTTC | CASSPRQGSFHEQYF
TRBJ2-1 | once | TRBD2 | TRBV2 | TGTGCCAGCAGTGAACTCGGACTAGCGGAGATCAATGAGCAGTTCTTC | CASSELGLAEINEQFF
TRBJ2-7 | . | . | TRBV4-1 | TGCGCCAGCAGCCAAGATAGGGTTTCCGGACAGAGGGACGAGCAGTACTTC | CASSQDRVSGQRDEQYF
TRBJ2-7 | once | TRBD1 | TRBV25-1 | TGTGCCAGCGTCGGACAGGGCCGATACGAGCAGTACTTC | CASVGQGRYEQYF
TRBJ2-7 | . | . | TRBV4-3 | TGCGCCAGCAGCCAAGTCCTTTTTGGCCCGTGGGAGCAGTACTTC | CASSQVLFGPWEQYF
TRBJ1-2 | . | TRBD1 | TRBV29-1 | TGCAGCGTTACGCCTACAGGGGACTATGGCTACACCTTC | CSVTPTGDYGYTF
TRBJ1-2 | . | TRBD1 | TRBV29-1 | TGCAGCGCTATACAGGGGCAGGGAGGCTATGGCTACACCTTC | CSAIQGQGGYGYTF